This T cell receptor (beta chain) was observed in a study of cytomegalovirus exposure and HLA in healthy donors. The wider study: The 120 validation repertoires were produced on the same platform as the 720 or so repertoires of the first cohort. This was reported in a later analysis.

To note about this clone: Antigen: not known.

The V gene end was trimmed by 7 bases and the J gene end by 0 bases; junction bases not matched to a gene: 15. Germline CDR1 is MDHEN and CDR2 is SYDVKM. The CDR3 loop spans 18 amino acids. Sequencing used immunoSEQ multiplex PCR; TCRdb keeps in-frame clones, though not all of them. The repertoire holds over 200,000 clones, with 83% as singletons. Study outcomes and limitations: Using the classifier, cytomegalovirus status was reportedly diagnosed with high specificity and sensitivity.

Source material: PBMCs. The genes are TRBV28 and TRBJ1-5, with 7 bases identical to TRBD1. The origin of this receptor is a woman aged 18-30 years in good health and CMV-seronegative. The CDR3 bases are TGTGCCAGCACCGACTCCGGGACAGACCCTTATAGCAATCAGCCCCAGCATTTT. This gives the protein CASTDSGTDPYSNQPQHF.